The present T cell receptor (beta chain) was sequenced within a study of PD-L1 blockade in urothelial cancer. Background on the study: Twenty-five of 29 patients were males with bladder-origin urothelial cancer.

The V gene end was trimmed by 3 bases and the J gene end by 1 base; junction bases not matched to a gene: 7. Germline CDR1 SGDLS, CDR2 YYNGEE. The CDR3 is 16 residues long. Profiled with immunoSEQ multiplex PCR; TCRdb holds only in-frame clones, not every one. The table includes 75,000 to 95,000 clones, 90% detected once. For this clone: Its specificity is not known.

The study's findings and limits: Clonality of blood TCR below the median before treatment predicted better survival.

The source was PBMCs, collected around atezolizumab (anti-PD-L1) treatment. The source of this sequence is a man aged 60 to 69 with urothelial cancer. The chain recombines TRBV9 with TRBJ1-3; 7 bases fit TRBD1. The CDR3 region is CASSAHTGQSGNTIYF. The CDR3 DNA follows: TGTGCCAGCAGCGCCCACACGGGACAGTCTGGAAACACCATATATTTT.